Following are 24 T cell receptor beta chains from one sample sequenced in a study of vaccination and CD4 T cells after COVID-19. Treatment defined: approximately 9-day PBMC culture with coronavirus spike peptide pools or control peptides (ViraFEST assay). The antigens these receptors bind are not known. An Oncomine TCR Beta short-read assay was used to sequence the DNA from cultured CD4+ T cells. TCRdb redid the calling of the PCR reads with MiXCR, one entry per CDR3 protein. The table has around 12,000 distinct CDR3 sequences, less than 85% seen once; the top ten hold 20% to 25%. Sequenced: CD4+ T cells from blood, cultured in vitro. The receptors were gathered from a human donor who had recovered from COVID-19.

The V call is TRBV27, the J call TRBJ2-3; 8 bases map to TRBD2. The CDR3 sequence is 17 residues long. The trim removed 3 bases at V and 7 bases at J, leaving 15 bases unmatched. CDR1 MNHEY and CDR2 SMNVEV come from the germline V gene (reference sequence). CDR3: CASSFGPGLGASHTQYF. The CDR3 DNA reads TGTGCCAGCAGTTTTGGGCCGGGACTAGGGGCTTCGCATACGCAGTATTTT.

V is TRBV15 and J is TRBJ2-2; no definite D call. The germline V gene has CDR1 LNHNV and CDR2 YYDKDF (reference sequence). The CDR3 spans 15 residues. V was trimmed by 0 bases and J by 1 base, leaving 6 bases between them. CDR3 region: CATSRDSLNTGELFF. CDR3 coding DNA: TGTGCCACCAGCAGAGATTCGTTGAACACCGGGGAGCTGTTTTTT.

The genes are TRBV11-2 and TRBJ2-7, with D tentatively TRBD1 (6 bases). Trimming cost V 3 bases and J 1 base, with 7 bases left between them. Germline CDR1 reads SGHAT; CDR2 reads FQNNGV. The CDR3 runs 13 residues. This chain's CDR3 is CASSFRGSYEQYF. The CDR3 DNA reads as TGTGCCAGCAGCTTTAGGGGGTCCTACGAGCAGTACTTC.

V is TRBV20-1 and J is TRBJ1-4, with D possibly being TRBD1 (5 bases). The length of the CDR3 is 13 residues. V gave up 6 bases and J gave up 8 bases, with 16 bases separating them. CDR1 DFQATT and CDR2 SNEGSKA come from the germline V gene (reference sequence). This CDR3 reads CSAIQGLREKLFF. The CDR3 DNA sequence: TGCAGTGCCATCCAGGGTTTACGAGAAAAACTGTTTTTT.

The J gene is TRBJ1-5, the V gene TRBV20-1, with unresolved D. The germline CDR1 and CDR2 sequences are DFQATT and SNEGSKA (reference sequence). This CDR3 is 14 amino acids long. The V and J ends lost 0 bases and 7 bases respectively, with 13 bases between them. The CDR3 spells CSARDWVLGQPQHF. The CDR3 nucleotides are TGCAGTGCTAGAGATTGGGTCCTCGGGCAGCCCCAGCATTTT.

The genes are TRBV6-1 and TRBJ2-2, with 8 bases fitting TRBD2. The ends lost 4 bases at V and 0 bases at J; junction bases unmatched: 1. CDR1 and CDR2 from the germline V gene are MNHNS and SASEGT. This CDR3 has 15 amino acids. Here the CDR3 reads CASSVGLANTGELFF. DNA for the CDR3: TGTGCCAGCAGTGTGGGACTAGCGAACACCGGGGAGCTGTTTTTT.

The chain has TRBV20-1 and TRBJ1-4, with D possibly TRBD1 on 6 matching bases. The V gene lost 6 bases and the J gene lost 8 bases, with 22 bases spanning the gap. The CDR3 has 15 residues. Germline V gives CDR1 DFQATT, CDR2 SNEGSKA (reference sequence). Here the CDR3 reads CSAVPGHQEREKLFF. The CDR3 nucleotides read TGCAGTGCGGTTCCGGGACACCAGGAGAGGGAAAAACTGTTTTTT.

The J gene is TRBJ2-3, the V gene TRBV27; 12 bases fit TRBD2. The CDR3 has 17 residues. V trimming: 2 bases; J trimming: 6 bases; junction bases outside the gene matches: 9. Germline V gene lookup returns CDR1 MNHEY and CDR2 SMNVEV (reference sequence). DNA for the CDR3: TGTGCCAGCAGTTTAAAACCGACTAGCGGGAGACGTGATACGCAGTATTTT. Residues: CASSLKPTSGRRDTQYF.

The chain uses TRBV27 and TRBJ2-1; perhaps TRBD2 as D (9 bases). CDR1 MNHEY and CDR2 SMNVEV come from the germline V gene (reference sequence). Trimming took off 7 bases at V and 4 bases at J, with 32 bases between the two ends. The length of the CDR3 is 20 residues. CDR3 DNA sequence: TGTGCCAGCAATTCGATACTTGGACAGGGAATACTAGCGGGTTACAATGAGCAGTTCTTC. It codes for CASNSILGQGILAGYNEQFF.

The genes are TRBV7-2 and TRBJ1-2, with no clear D. The germline gives CDR1 SGHTA, CDR2 FQGNSA. The CDR3 length is 15 residues. V lost 3 bases and J lost 8, with 19 bases in between. CDR3 coding DNA: TGTGCCAGCAGCTTTTCACGGGCCACGAGGGAAGGCTACACCTTC. Its translation is CASSFSRATREGYTF.

The chain couples TRBV24-1 to TRBJ2-2, with 7 positions matching TRBD2. Trimming at V came to 9 bases and at J to 5 bases, leaving 11 bases not matched to a gene. CDR3 length: 15 residues. Germline V gene data show CDR1 as KGHDR and CDR2 as SFDVKD. CDR3 protein: CATDDRREYTGELFF. The CDR3 DNA is TGTGCCACCGATGATAGGCGGGAGTATACCGGGGAGCTGTTTTTT.

The rearrangement links TRBV20-1 to TRBJ1-6; D possibly corresponds to TRBD1 (5 bases). Germline V lookup: CDR1 DFQATT, CDR2 SNEGSKA (reference sequence). V dropped 5 bases and J dropped 7 bases, with 18 bases sitting between them. This CDR3 comprises 15 residues. The DNA for the CDR3 is TGCAGTGCTGAGAATTTAGGGGTGGGAAATTCACCCCTCCACTTT. It encodes CSAENLGVGNSPLHF.

V is TRBV28 and J is TRBJ2-7; a weak D match, TRBD2 (5 bases). V shed 6 bases and J shed 0 bases, with 15 bases lying between them. CDR3 length: 15 residues. The germline V gene has CDR1 MDHEN and CDR2 SYDVKM. The CDR3, as DNA: TGTGCCAGCAGACCACCCGGGGTAAGCTCCTACGAGCAGTACTTC. The encoded protein is CASRPPGVSSYEQYF.

The table lists this clonotype with a few counts. The chain combines TRBV19 with TRBJ2-2; possible D gene TRBD2, 6 bases. Trimming pared 7 bases from V and 5 bases from J, leaving 14 bases between. This CDR3 spans 14 amino acids. Germline loops: CDR1 LNHDA, CDR2 SQIVND (reference sequence). The CDR3 reads CASKEGVQTGELFF. DNA of the CDR3: TGTGCCAGTAAGGAGGGAGTACAGACCGGGGAGCTGTTTTTT. Drawing the rest from reference TRBV19 and TRBJ2-2, the complete variable domain is DGGITQSPKYLFRKEGQNVTLSCEQNLNHDAMYWYRQDPGQGLRLIYYSQIVNDFQKGDIAEGYSVSREKKESFPLTVTSAQKNPTAFYLCASKEGVQTGELFFGEGSRLTVL.

The chain carries TRBV6-1 and TRBJ1-5, with D uncertain. The V end was cut by 1 base, the J end by 0 bases, with 16 bases between. The V gene's germline CDR1 is MNHNS and CDR2 SASEGT. The CDR3 loop spans 18 amino acids. The CDR3 protein is CASSEGNQWSFSNQPQHF. The CDR3 DNA reads as TGTGCCAGCAGTGAAGGGAACCAGTGGAGCTTTAGCAATCAGCCCCAGCATTTT.

The chain joins TRBV20-1 to TRBJ2-2, with TRBD1 as a possible D gene (6 bases). This CDR3 is 17 amino acids long. Germline CDR1 is DFQATT and CDR2 is SNEGSKA (reference sequence). V lost 1 base and J lost 3, with 18 bases in between. CDR3 region: CSARGLTQGSDTGELFF. CDR3 coding DNA: TGCAGTGCTAGAGGCCTCACCCAGGGGTCCGACACCGGGGAGCTGTTTTTT.

The chain is built from TRBV20-1 and TRBJ1-5, with D possibly TRBD1 on 5 matching bases. V lost 6 bases and J 2 bases, leaving 8 bases between the germline ends. Germline loops: CDR1 DFQATT, CDR2 SNEGSKA (reference sequence). The CDR3 totals 12 residues. The CDR3 coding sequence is TGCAGTGCCCAGGGTGGCAATCAGCCCCAGCATTTT. This translates into CSAQGGNQPQHF.

The V call is TRBV9, the J call TRBJ1-2, with 12 bases identical to TRBD1. From germline, CDR1 is SGDLS and CDR2 YYNGEE. V was pared by 2 bases and J by 7 bases, with 6 bases of the junction left unmatched. The CDR3 spans 15 residues. CDR3 in DNA: TGTGCCAGCAGCGTCGGGGACAGGGGGCTCGGTGGCTACACCTTC. This sequence encodes CASSVGDRGLGGYTF.

V and J are TRBV19 and TRBJ1-2, with TRBD1 identical over 7 bases. The CDR3 totals 14 residues. Germline loops: CDR1 LNHDA, CDR2 SQIVND (reference sequence). Trimming took 5 bases from V and 7 from J; bases not matched to a gene: 10. The DNA of the CDR3 is TGTGCCAGTAGTCCCCGGGACAGCCGAAGTGGCTACACCTTC. Residues: CASSPRDSRSGYTF.

This rearrangement joins TRBV7-2 to TRBJ1-4; the match to TRBD1 covers 7 bases. The CDR3 sequence is 15 residues long. Germline values: CDR1 SGHTA, CDR2 FQGNSA. The V segment lost 2 bases and the J segment 7 bases; nucleotides outside the gene matches: 7. In DNA, the CDR3 is TGTGCCAGCAGCTTAAGTCAGGGGGGGGGTGAAAAACTGTTTTTT. Translating it yields CASSLSQGGGEKLFF.

This rearrangement joins TRBV28 to TRBJ1-6; TRBD1 matches at 8 bases. J gave up 10 bases and V 3 bases, and 14 bases lay outside the gene matches. Looked up from germline, CDR1 is MDHEN and CDR2 is SYDVKM. This CDR3 is 17 amino acids long. The CDR3 region has the DNA TGTGCCAGCAGTTTGCTACCTCGGACAGGGCGAGGCTCACCCCTCCACTTT. Translation gives CASSLLPRTGRGSPLHF.

The chain has TRBV7-9 and TRBJ2-6; D call uncertain. There are 16 residues in the CDR3. Per the germline V gene, CDR1 is SEHNR and CDR2 is FQNEAQ (reference sequence). V dropped 5 bases and J dropped 0 bases, with 11 bases sitting between them. CDR3 sequence reads: CASSLTRSSGANVLTF. The DNA for the CDR3 is TGTGCCAGCAGCCTCACCCGGTCCTCTGGGGCCAACGTCCTGACTTTC.

This clonotype was counted only a few times. V gene TRBV6-1 combines with J gene TRBJ1-5; 10 nucleotides align to TRBD1. Germline-derived CDR1 and CDR2 are MNHNS and SASEGT. Losses at the gene ends were 7 bases for V and 6 bases for J; bases not matched to a gene: 9. The CDR3 runs 15 residues. DNA for the CDR3: TGTGCCAGCACCCGGGACAGGGGAGGAGGTCAGCCCCAGCATTTT. Its protein is CASTRDRGGGQPQHF.

The CDR3 spells CSARDPRGNTEAFF. The CDR3, as DNA: TGCAGTGCTAGAGATCCGAGGGGGAACACTGAAGCTTTCTTT. The chain links TRBV20-1 to TRBJ1-1; D might be TRBD1 (5 bases). Germline assignment: CDR1 DFQATT and CDR2 SNEGSKA (reference sequence). V lost 0 bases to trimming and J lost 1 base, with 9 bases between them. The CDR3 has 14 amino acids.